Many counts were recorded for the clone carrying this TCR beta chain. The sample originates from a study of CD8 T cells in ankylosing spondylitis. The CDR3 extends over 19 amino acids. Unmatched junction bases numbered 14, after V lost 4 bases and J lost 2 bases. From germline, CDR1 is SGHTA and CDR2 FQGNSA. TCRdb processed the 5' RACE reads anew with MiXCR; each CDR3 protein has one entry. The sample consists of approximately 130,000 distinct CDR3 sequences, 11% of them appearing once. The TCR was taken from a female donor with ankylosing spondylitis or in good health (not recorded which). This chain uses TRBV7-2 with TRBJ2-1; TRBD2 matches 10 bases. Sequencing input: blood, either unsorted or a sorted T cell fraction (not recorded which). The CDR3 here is CASSSPQKTSGRAYNEQFF. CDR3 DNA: TGTGCCAGCAGCTCTCCCCAAAAAACAAGCGGGAGGGCCTACAATGAGCAGTTCTTC.